This passage covers 5 T cell receptor beta chains from one sample sequenced in a study of neurological immune-mediated disorders. TCRdb reprocessed the 5' RACE reads with MiXCR, giving one entry per CDR3 protein. The sample comprises 65,000 to 85,000 distinct CDR3 sequences, 2.5% to 4% of which are singletons, and more than 4.5% rests with the top ten. Sequenced input: PBMCs. The receptor set was obtained from a woman in her forties or fifties with multiple sclerosis.

This clonotype was picked up many times. V and J are TRBV7-2 and TRBJ2-7, with TRBD1 matching 7 bases. V gave up 4 bases and J gave up 3 bases; unmatched junction bases: 6. Germline CDR1 reads SGHTA; CDR2 reads FQGNSA. The CDR3 has 14 amino acids. In DNA form, the CDR3 reads TGTGCCAGCAGCTCCAACAGGGGCTTCTACGAGCAGTACTTC. Translation gives CASSSNRGFYEQYF. Full variable domain (rest looked up from reference TRBV7-2 and TRBJ2-7): GAGVSQSPSNKVTEKGKDVELRCDPISGHTALYWYRQSLGQGLEFLIYFQGNSAPDKSGLPSDRFSAERTGGSVSTLTIQRTQQEDSAVYLCASSSNRGFYEQYFGPGTRLTVT.

This chain uses TRBV11-2 with TRBJ2-3; TRBD2 matches 7 bases. The V gene's germline CDR1 is SGHAT and CDR2 FQNNGV. Germline trimming cut 5 bases from V and 3 bases from J; bases unmatched to any gene: 11. The length of the CDR3 is 16 residues. CDR3 sequence: CASSKAGPRRTDTQYF. The CDR3, as DNA: TGTGCCAGCAGCAAAGCGGGACCACGGCGAACAGATACGCAGTATTTT. The full variable domain, with the rest looked up from reference TRBV11-2 and TRBJ2-3, is EAGVAQSPRYKIIEKRQSVAFWCNPISGHATLYWYQQILGQGPKLLIQFQNNGVVDDSQLPKDRFSAERLKGVDSTLKIQPAKLEDSAVYLCASSKAGPRRTDTQYFGPGTRLTVL.

This clonotype showed up many times. The genes are TRBV20-1 and TRBJ2-7; TRBD2 agrees at 8 bases. CDR1 and CDR2 (germline): DFQATT, SNEGSKA (reference sequence). V gave up 1 base and J gave up 3 bases; unmatched junction bases: 8. The CDR3 length is 15 residues. The DNA for the CDR3 is TGCAGTGCTAGAGGTGTAGGAGCGGGGGACTACGAGCAGTACGTC. Translated, it gives CSARGVGAGDYEQYV.

This clonotype has ten or more counts. The chain joins TRBV5-5 to TRBJ1-1; D perhaps matches TRBD1 (6 bases). This CDR3 spans 17 amino acids. Germline V CDR1 and CDR2: SGHKS, YYEKEE (reference sequence). With 0 bases removed from V and 0 bases from J, the gap between germline ends came to 15 bases. CDR3 sequence reads: CASSLAGSRGLNTEAFF. Here the CDR3 DNA reads TGTGCCAGCAGCTTGGCGGGTTCGAGGGGGTTGAACACTGAAGCTTTCTTT.

There are many counts of this clonotype. The chain carries TRBV20-1 and TRBJ1-1, with a weak D call TRBD1 (6 bases). This CDR3 region has 15 residues. Trimming left V 3 bases short and J 1 base short, with 15 bases between. CDR1 and CDR2 (germline): DFQATT, SNEGSKA (reference sequence). The CDR3 coding sequence is TGCAGTGCTAGGGGGGGCCCCTTTCAGAACACTGAAGCTTTCTTT. Its protein product is CSARGGPFQNTEAFF.